What follows are 32 T cell receptor beta chains derived from one specimen sequenced in a study of siplizumab effects on memory and regulatory T cells. Profiling relied on immunoSEQ multiplex PCR, and the TCRdb table lists in-frame clones only, not all of them. The data contain approximately 100,000 clones, 80% to 95% of them singletons. Material for sequencing was CD4+ T cells sorted from blood. The receptor source for this set is a human donor in good health. Some clones in this sample may be carry-over from other donors' samples.

Details on this clone: The junction differs from germline at one of its ends, possibly a read error. The sample has other DNA sequences that encode this CDR3 too. This chain connects TRBV28 to TRBJ2-5; D is tentatively TRBD1 or TRBD2 (5 bases each). The CDR3 spans 15 residues. Germline lookup yields CDR1 MDHEN and CDR2 SYDVKM. CDR3 in amino acids: CASSLTRGTRETQYF. As DNA, the CDR3 is TGTGCCAGCAGCCTAACACGGGGCACCCGAGAGACCCAATACTTC.

Regarding this clone: The same CDR3 can be traced to other DNA sequences in this sample. The chain is built from TRBV5-1 and TRBJ1-3; no reliable D call. This CDR3 contains 14 residues. Trimming cost V 0 bases and J 0 bases, with 4 bases left between them. Germline loops: CDR1 SGHRS, CDR2 YFSETQ. CDR3 sequence reads: CASSLDNSGNTIYF. The CDR3 DNA sequence: TGCGCCAGCAGCTTGGACAACTCTGGAAACACCATATATTTT. The variable domain in full, with the rest retrieved from reference TRBV5-1 and TRBJ1-3, is KAGVTQTPRYLIKTRGQQVTLSCSPISGHRSVSWYQQTPGQGLQFLFEYFSETQRNKGNFPGRFSGRQFSNSRSEMNVSTLELGDSALYLCASSLDNSGNTIYFGEGSWLTVV.

A word on this clone: The junction differs from germline at one of its ends, possibly a read error. The chain joins TRBV7-7 to TRBJ2-5; either TRBD1 or TRBD2 may supply D (5 bases each). This CDR3 spans 13 amino acids. Germline V gene sequence: CDR1 SSHAT, CDR2 FNYEAQ (reference sequence). The CDR3 protein is CASSRDGEETQYF. Here the CDR3 DNA reads TGTGCTAGCAGCAGGGACGGGGAAGAGACCCAGTACTTC.

The chain uses TRBV28 and TRBJ2-6, with TRBD1 as a possible D gene (6 bases). Per germline, CDR1 MDHEN and CDR2 SYDVKM. The CDR3 contains 15 residues. V was pared by 11 bases and J by 2 bases, with 16 bases between. CDR3 in DNA: TGTGCCGTCCGGGACAACCTTCCTGGGGCCAACGTCCTGACTTTC. Encoded protein: CAVRDNLPGANVLTF.

The CDR3 DNA reads as TGTGCCAGCTCACTCACCCCTCGCGGGTCTGGAGTCACTGAAGCTTTCTTT. Its translation is CASSLTPRGSGVTEAFF. J is TRBJ1-1 and V is TRBV18; D gene uncertain. Germline CDR1 and CDR2: KGHSH and LQKENI. The CDR3 runs to 17 residues. Trimming cost V 4 bases and J 4 bases, with 22 bases left between them.

The J gene is TRBJ2-2, the V gene TRBV7-7; D may be TRBD1 (7 bases). In germline, CDR1 is SSHAT, CDR2 FNYEAQ (reference sequence). The CDR3 is 14 residues long. The CDR3 is CASGGTDLTGELFF. CDR3 bases: TGTGCTAGCGGCGGGACAGATCTCACCGGGGAGCTGTTTTTT.

The chain is built from TRBV19 and TRBJ1-5; no clear D gene. Trimming removed 5 bases from V and 7 bases from J, with 6 bases in between. This CDR3 is built from 11 residues. CDR1 and CDR2 from the germline V gene are LNHDA and SQIVND (reference sequence). Here the CDR3 DNA reads TGTGCCAGTAGTTTGACCCAGCCCCAGCATTTT. It translates to CASSLTQPQHF.

V is TRBV7-3 and J is TRBJ2-3; D gene uncertain. Trimming stripped 1 base from V and 1 base from J, with 0 bases between. Germline assignment: CDR1 SGHTA and CDR2 FQGTGA. This CDR3 is built from 12 residues. The CDR3, as DNA: TGTGCCAGCAGCTTAAGCACAGATACGCAGTATTTT. Its protein is CASSLSTDTQYF.

J is TRBJ1-5 and V is TRBV19; possible D gene TRBD1, 6 bases. This CDR3 is 16 amino acids long. Trimming stripped 6 bases from V and 2 bases from J, with 17 bases between. Germline V lookup: CDR1 LNHDA, CDR2 SQIVND (reference sequence). The CDR3 nucleotides read TGTGCCAGTAGATCCGAGCCGGGGGCGCGCAATCAGCCCCAGCATTTT. It specifies CASRSEPGARNQPQHF.

This sequence joins TRBV27 and TRBJ2-7; 8 bases match TRBD1. The germline CDR1 and CDR2 sequences are MNHEY and SMNVEV (reference sequence). J was trimmed by 2 bases and V by 1 base; bases with no gene match: 7. There are 16 residues in the CDR3. CDR3 DNA: TGTGCCAGCAGTTTATGGGGACAGGCCCGTCCCTACGAGCAGTACTTC. Its protein is CASSLWGQARPYEQYF.

The chain combines TRBV6-5 with TRBJ2-3, with TRBD2 identical over 10 bases. In germline, CDR1 is MNHEY, CDR2 SVGAGI. The CDR3 is 15 residues long. V lost 6 bases and J lost 8; bases outside the gene matches: 11. In DNA, the CDR3 is TGTGCCAGCAGCAACCCCCTAGCGGGAGTTTCTACGCAGTATTTT. Translating gives CASSNPLAGVSTQYF.

This clone was counted once. The chain joins TRBV11-3 to TRBJ2-3; TRBD2 matches at 8 bases. Germline CDR1 reads SGHNT; CDR2 reads YENEEA. The length of the CDR3 is 17 residues. Unmatched junction bases numbered 14, after V lost 5 bases and J lost 4 bases. The CDR3 protein is CASSPRSSAGVPDTQYF. CDR3 in DNA: TGTGCCAGCAGCCCTCGGTCGTCAGCGGGAGTCCCAGATACGCAGTATTTT.

This chain joins TRBV7-6 and TRBJ2-1, with a possible D match to TRBD1 (5 bases). Germline V CDR1 and CDR2: SGHVS, FNYEAQ. This CDR3 contains 15 residues. Trimming took 0 bases from V and 7 from J, leaving 13 bases between them. The CDR3 bases are TGTGCCAGCAGCTTAGCTTGGAGCAGGGTTAATGAGCAGTTCTTC. Protein product: CASSLAWSRVNEQFF.

The genes are TRBV11-2 and TRBJ2-1, with D possibly TRBD1 on 5 matching bases. Trimming pared 3 bases from V and 6 bases from J, leaving 12 bases between. The germline CDR1 and CDR2 sequences are SGHAT and FQNNGV. This CDR3 is built from 14 residues. CDR3 sequence reads: CASSLQGTLNEQFF. In nucleotides, the CDR3 is TGTGCCAGCAGCTTGCAGGGAACCCTCAATGAGCAGTTCTTC.

The V and J genes are TRBV5-8 and TRBJ2-5; 7 bases agree with TRBD2. Germline CDR1 and CDR2: SGHTS and YDEGEE. Trimming at V came to 5 bases and at J to 4 bases, leaving 5 bases not matched to a gene. This CDR3 is built from 13 residues. This CDR3 is CASRPRGSETQYF. The CDR3, as DNA: TGTGCCAGCAGGCCGCGGGGGTCAGAGACCCAGTACTTC.

The chain carries TRBV5-1 and TRBJ1-2; 11 bases map to TRBD1. From germline, CDR1 is SGHRS and CDR2 YFSETQ. The CDR3 has 17 amino acids. The ends lost 0 bases at V and 4 bases at J; junction bases unmatched: 8. CDR3 protein: CASSLGPDRGLLYGYTF. The CDR3 DNA reads TGCGCCAGCAGCTTGGGACCGGACAGGGGGCTTCTCTATGGCTACACCTTC.

The rearrangement uses TRBV7-3 and TRBJ1-1, with 10 bases matching TRBD1. Germline loops: CDR1 SGHTA, CDR2 FQGTGA. The CDR3 is made up of 12 amino acids. V dropped 4 bases and J dropped 8; count of bases not matched to a gene: 1. CDR3 protein: CASSSGQGEAFF. For the CDR3, the DNA is TGTGCCAGCAGCTCGGGACAGGGGGAAGCTTTCTTT.

The genes are TRBV21-1 and TRBJ2-3; TRBD2, the table's D call, was not compared with the DNA. TRBV21-1 is a recognized pseudogene. This CDR3 comprises 16 residues. DNA of the CDR3: TGTGCCAGCAGCAAAAGGGCTAGCGCCCTCACAGATACGCAGTATTTT. It encodes CASSKRASALTDTQYF.

The chain couples TRBV6-1 to TRBJ1-5; D not resolved. CDR1 is MNHNS, CDR2 SASEGT, per germline. CDR3 length: 13 residues. Trimming pared 1 base from V and 3 bases from J, leaving 4 bases between. The CDR3 is CASSEGYNQPQHF. CDR3 nucleotide sequence: TGTGCCAGCAGTGAAGGGTACAATCAGCCCCAGCATTTT.

The chain recombines TRBV6-5 with TRBJ2-1; maybe TRBD2 (5 bases). Between the trimmed V and J ends, which lost 3 bases and 9 bases, there was a span of 9 bases. The CDR3 loop spans 12 amino acids. CDR1 and CDR2 from the germline V gene are MNHEY and SVGAGI. CDR3 bases: TGTGCCAGCAGTTATGGGCGGGCTGAGCAGTTCTTC. The encoded protein is CASSYGRAEQFF.

The genes are TRBV6-6 and TRBJ2-1; the match to TRBD1 covers 8 bases. The CDR3 consists of 15 residues. The germline CDR1 and CDR2 sequences are MNHNY and SVGAGI (reference sequence). Trimming cost V 6 bases and J 3 bases; bases outside gene matches: 7. CDR3 coding DNA: TGTGCCAGCAGAACAGGGGGATACGACTACAATGAGCAGTTCTTC. This gives the protein CASRTGGYDYNEQFF.

V and J are TRBV5-1 and TRBJ1-2; D ambiguous. The germline gives CDR1 SGHRS, CDR2 YFSETQ. Trimming left V 0 bases short and J 8 bases short, with 11 bases between. This CDR3 has 13 amino acids. The CDR3 coding sequence is TGCGCCAGCAGCTTGGACCGAAGAGGCGGCTACACCTTC. Protein sequence: CASSLDRRGGYTF. Variable domain in full (rest from reference TRBV5-1 and TRBJ1-2): KAGVTQTPRYLIKTRGQQVTLSCSPISGHRSVSWYQQTPGQGLQFLFEYFSETQRNKGNFPGRFSGRQFSNSRSEMNVSTLELGDSALYLCASSLDRRGGYTFGSGTRLTVV.

The chain uses TRBV19 and TRBJ2-2; 7 nucleotides line up with TRBD1. The CDR3 has 18 amino acids. Per germline, CDR1 LNHDA and CDR2 SQIVND (reference sequence). Trimming cost V 7 bases and J 1 base; bases outside gene matches: 15. CDR3 residues: CASTTSGSRGRNTGELFF. CDR3 DNA sequence: TGTGCCAGTACCACCTCCGGATCCAGGGGGAGGAACACCGGGGAGCTGTTTTTT.

The V gene is TRBV28, the J gene TRBJ1-2; 8 bases line up with TRBD1. CDR3 length: 14 amino acids. Germline loops: CDR1 MDHEN, CDR2 SYDVKM. J gave up 7 bases and V 3 bases, and 7 bases lay outside the gene matches. CDR3 sequence reads: CASSFTGGQRGYTF. DNA of the CDR3: TGTGCCAGCAGTTTTACAGGGGGGCAGCGTGGCTACACCTTC.

The chain has TRBV5-5 and TRBJ2-7, with D unresolved. CDR1 SGHKS and CDR2 YYEKEE come from the germline V gene (reference sequence). V gave up 0 bases and J gave up 3 bases, with 10 bases separating them. The length of the CDR3 is 14 residues. Here the CDR3 reads CASSLDGGNYEQYF. CDR3 sequence (DNA): TGTGCCAGCAGCTTGGACGGTGGCAACTACGAGCAGTACTTC.

The CDR3 is CASSPLRGGGTDTQYF. As DNA, the CDR3 is TGCGCCAGCAGCCCATTGAGGGGCGGAGGCACAGATACGCAGTATTTT. The gene calls are TRBV5-1 and TRBJ2-3; tentatively, D is TRBD1 or TRBD2 (5 bases each). This CDR3 comprises 16 residues. Germline loops: CDR1 SGHRS, CDR2 YFSETQ. The ends were cut back, 4 bases at V and 1 base at J, with 16 bases in the middle.

The V call is TRBV6-1, the J call TRBJ1-4, with D hard to call. Germline V gene lookup returns CDR1 MNHNS and CDR2 SASEGT. This CDR3 has 14 residues. The ends were cut back, 3 bases at V and 8 bases at J, with 13 bases in the middle. CDR3 in DNA: TGTGCCAGCAGTGATGGGCAGCCGGGGGAAAAACTGTTTTTT. It translates to CASSDGQPGEKLFF.

The V gene is TRBV6-5, the J gene TRBJ1-2; D possibly corresponds to TRBD1 (6 bases). CDR3 length: 15 amino acids. Trimming took off 4 bases at V and 0 bases at J, with 12 bases between the two ends. Germline V gives CDR1 MNHEY, CDR2 SVGAGI. The DNA of the CDR3 is TGTGCCAGCAGTTTAGGACAGAATCCTAACTATGGCTACACCTTC. Protein: CASSLGQNPNYGYTF.

This clone was recorded a few times. The rearrangement joins TRBV18 to TRBJ2-7, with a tentative D call TRBD2 (6 bases). V gave up 7 bases and J gave up 3 bases, with 16 bases separating them. This CDR3 has 14 amino acids. Germline assignment: CDR1 KGHSH and CDR2 LQKENI. CDR3 coding DNA: TGTGCCAGCTTAGGGGACTCTACTATCTACGAGCAGTACTTC. It codes for CASLGDSTIYEQYF.

This sequence joins TRBV2 and TRBJ2-1; no definite D call. The V gene's germline CDR1 is SNHLY and CDR2 FYNNEI. CDR3 length: 11 residues. V was trimmed by 6 bases and J by 7 bases, leaving 7 bases between them. The CDR3 loop reads CASSRRNEQFF. Written as DNA, the CDR3 is TGTGCCAGCAGCAGGCGGAATGAGCAGTTCTTC. Variable domain in full (rest from reference TRBV2 and TRBJ2-1): EPEVTQTPSHQVTQMGQEVILRCVPISNHLYFYWYRQILGQKVEFLVSFYNNEISEKSEIFDDQFSVERPDGSNFTLKIRSTKLEDSAMYFCASSRRNEQFFGPGTRLTVL.

The V call is TRBV5-6, the J call TRBJ1-4, with TRBD1 matching over 7 bases. The germline CDR1 and CDR2 sequences are SGHDT and YYEEEE. Trimming at V came to 4 bases and at J to 17 bases, leaving 11 bases not matched to a gene. The CDR3 is 12 amino acids. CDR3 nucleotide sequence: TGTGCCAGCAGCGAGCGACAGGGTATGCGATTTTTT. Its translation: CASSERQGMRFF.

This chain links TRBV5-1 with TRBJ2-7; 9 bases line up with TRBD2. The CDR3 totals 15 residues. Germline values: CDR1 SGHRS, CDR2 YFSETQ. V dropped 4 bases and J dropped 2; count of bases not matched to a gene: 7. CDR3 region: CASSLMSSGAYEQYF. CDR3 DNA: TGCGCCAGCAGCCTGATGTCTAGCGGGGCCTACGAGCAGTACTTC.